Following are 15 T cell receptor beta chains from one sample sequenced in a study of T cells in narcolepsy. Sequencing used immunoSEQ multiplex PCR; TCRdb keeps in-frame clones, though not all of them. This table holds 32,000 or so clones, around four fifths found once. Sequencing used CD45RA- memory CD4+ T cells from PBMCs. The origin of the receptors is a human donor with narcolepsy.

A single count supports this clone. The chain is built from TRBV7-2 and TRBJ1-3; no clear D gene. Between the trimmed V and J ends, which lost 5 bases and 2 bases, there was a span of 16 bases. The CDR3 is 16 residues long. Looked up from germline, CDR1 is SGHTA and CDR2 is FQGNSA. The CDR3 region is CASSPYPESAGNTIYF. DNA for the CDR3: TGTGCCAGCAGCCCCTACCCCGAGTCGGCTGGAAACACCATATATTTT.

This clone showed up just a few times. The chain uses TRBV27 and TRBJ1-3, with 9 bases that match TRBD1. From germline, CDR1 is MNHEY and CDR2 SMNVEV (reference sequence). V shed 3 bases and J 3 bases; nucleotides not matched to a gene: 9. CDR3 size: 17 residues. The CDR3 DNA sequence: TGTGCCAGCAGTTTTCCCCTAAGGACAGGGGATGGAAACACCATATATTTT. Encoded protein: CASSFPLRTGDGNTIYF.

This chain uses TRBV14 with TRBJ2-5, with 7 bases matching TRBD1. CDR1 SGHDN and CDR2 FVKESK come from the germline V gene. The V gene end was trimmed by 4 bases and the J gene end by 11 bases; junction bases not matched to a gene: 7. This CDR3 comprises 12 residues. In DNA, the CDR3 is TGTGCCAGCAGCCCATTCCAGGGGGAGCAGTACTTC. This codes for CASSPFQGEQYF. The full variable domain, rest sourced from reference TRBV14 and TRBJ2-5, is EAGVTQFPSHSVIEKGQTVTLRCDPISGHDNLYWYRRVMGKEIKFLLHFVKESKQDESGMPNNRFLAERTGGTYSTLKVQPAELEDSGVYFCASSPFQGEQYFGPGTRLLVL.

V is TRBV7-8 and J is TRBJ1-6; TRBD1 matches 7 bases. The V gene's germline CDR1 is SGHVS and CDR2 FQNEAQ. The CDR3 has 18 residues. Trimming at V came to 4 bases and at J to 4 bases, leaving 13 bases not matched to a gene. The CDR3 DNA reads as TGTGCCAGCAGCTCGCGACAGGGCCGGGACAATTATAATTCACCCCTCCACTTT. Translated: CASSSRQGRDNYNSPLHF.

The J gene is TRBJ2-1, the V gene TRBV6-1, with D possibly matching TRBD2 (6 bases). V was trimmed by 1 base and J by 4 bases, leaving 8 bases between them. This CDR3 contains 14 residues. CDR1 and CDR2 (germline): MNHNS, SASEGT. CDR3 residues: CASSEGTKYNEQFF. The DNA for the CDR3 is TGTGCCAGCAGTGAAGGGACTAAATACAATGAGCAGTTCTTC.

CDR3 sequence (DNA): TGTGCCAGCAGCTTGGCTCCGACCACGGGCGAGCAGTACTTC. Protein: CASSLAPTTGEQYF. The genes are TRBV5-6 and TRBJ2-7; D uncertain. Deletions cut 0 bases from V and 6 bases from J, with 13 bases between. This CDR3 comprises 14 residues. Germline values: CDR1 SGHDT, CDR2 YYEEEE.

The chain recombines TRBV5-4 with TRBJ2-2, with TRBD2 matching 9 bases. J was trimmed by 9 bases and V by 4 bases; bases with no gene match: 10. Germline V gives CDR1 SGHNT, CDR2 YYREEE (reference sequence). The CDR3 has 15 amino acids. As DNA, the CDR3 is TGTGCCAGCAGCCTTAGCGGGGGCGACGCCCGGGAGCTGTTTTTT. Its translation: CASSLSGGDARELFF.

The chain couples TRBV19 to TRBJ1-4; D call uncertain. The germline V gene has CDR1 LNHDA and CDR2 SQIVND (reference sequence). V lost 7 bases and J 0 bases, leaving 6 bases between the germline ends. The CDR3 sequence is 13 residues long. CDR3 amino acids: CASTGPTNEKLFF. The CDR3 DNA sequence: TGTGCCAGTACGGGCCCAACTAATGAAAAACTGTTTTTT.

The chain joins TRBV4-2 to TRBJ2-1; D could derive from TRBD1 or TRBD2 (5 bases each). Deletions cut 0 bases from V and 2 bases from J, with 14 bases between. Germline V gene sequence: CDR1 LGHNA, CDR2 YNFKEQ. The CDR3 covers 17 residues. CDR3 coding DNA: TGTGCCAGCAGCCAAGATTTGGGGACGACGACCTACAATGAGCAGTTCTTC. It encodes CASSQDLGTTTYNEQFF.

J is TRBJ1-5 and V is TRBV7-2, with D hard to call. The CDR3 spans 13 residues. V gave up 5 bases and J gave up 5 bases, with 10 bases separating them. CDR1 SGHTA and CDR2 FQGNSA come from the germline V gene. The CDR3 here is CASSPRADQPQHF. The CDR3, as DNA: TGTGCCAGCAGCCCCCGGGCTGATCAGCCCCAGCATTTT. Based on the CDR3 plus reference TRBV7-2 and TRBJ1-5, the full variable domain is GAGVSQSPSNKVTEKGKDVELRCDPISGHTALYWYRQSLGQGLEFLIYFQGNSAPDKSGLPSDRFSAERTGGSVSTLTIQRTQQEDSAVYLCASSPRADQPQHFGDGTRLSIL.

The chain recombines TRBV28 with TRBJ1-5, with 8 positions matching TRBD1. This CDR3 region has 14 residues. With V trimmed by 6 bases and J by 6 bases, 7 bases remained unmatched. Germline V gene sequence: CDR1 MDHEN, CDR2 SYDVKM. The CDR3 bases are TGTGCCAGCAGGGCCCAGGGGGCCGGTCAGCCCCAGCATTTT. Amino acid sequence: CASRAQGAGQPQHF.

This clone occurred once. The rearrangement joins TRBV4-2 to TRBJ1-2; 10 bases fit TRBD1. Trimming took 0 bases from V and 0 from J; bases not matched to a gene: 1. Germline V gives CDR1 LGHNA, CDR2 YNFKEQ. This CDR3 spans 16 amino acids. The CDR3 spells CASSQETGGPNYGYTF. CDR3 DNA: TGTGCCAGCAGCCAAGAGACAGGGGGCCCTAACTATGGCTACACCTTC.

CDR3 loop: CASSGSTNEKLFF. DNA of the CDR3: TGTGCCAGCTCAGGGTCAACTAATGAAAAACTGTTTTTT. The chain carries TRBV18 and TRBJ1-4; D not certain. Germline V lookup: CDR1 KGHSH, CDR2 LQKENI. This CDR3 spans 13 amino acids. The V end lost 5 bases, the J end lost 0 bases, and 4 bases lay between the germline ends.

The gene calls are TRBV6-6 and TRBJ2-1; D is tentatively TRBD1 or TRBD2 (5 bases each). Germline-derived CDR1 and CDR2 are MNHNY and SVGAGI (reference sequence). V was pared by 2 bases and J by 1 base, with 12 bases between. This CDR3 comprises 16 residues. This CDR3 reads CASSYGWGKSYNEQFF. DNA of the CDR3: TGTGCCAGCAGTTACGGGTGGGGGAAGTCCTACAATGAGCAGTTCTTC.

As DNA, the CDR3 is TGTGCCAGCAGCGTAGGGCCGGGACAGGCTCTGCCCGGGGAGCTGTTTTTT. Protein sequence: CASSVGPGQALPGELFF. The gene calls are TRBV9 and TRBJ2-2; 8 positions agree with TRBD1. CDR1 is SGDLS, CDR2 YYNGEE, per germline. The V segment lost 0 bases and the J segment 6 bases; nucleotides outside the gene matches: 10. This CDR3 has 17 amino acids.